This TCR beta chain is drawn from a study of beta chain features in type 1 diabetes. Overall study results and limits: Moderate yet significant TCRB CDR3 shortening was seen in Type 1 diabetes patients in all four CD4+ subsets.

In its sample, this clone was seen a few times. Its specificity is unknown. The CDR3 loop spans 14 amino acids. Trimming cost V 5 bases and J 0 bases, with 10 bases left between them. Germline V CDR1 and CDR2: SGHTA, FQGNSA. Investigators reverse transcribed all isolated RNA, so they sequenced expressed TCRB transcripts. The method was immunoSEQ multiplex PCR; TCRdb's version includes in-frame clones alone and lacks a portion of them. The sample yields about 150,000 clones, 10% seen once. The sample comprised central memory CD4+ T cells from blood. This clonotype was sampled from a man between 25 and 39 years old with type 1 diabetes. The chain combines TRBV7-2 with TRBJ1-1; unclear D gene. The CDR3 loop is CASSPHQMNTEAFF. CDR3 bases: TGTGCCAGCAGCCCCCATCAGATGAACACTGAAGCTTTCTTT.